This T cell receptor beta chain comes out of a study of metastatic and nonmetastatic thyroid tumors. For the study at large: Thyroid patients, malignant and benign, had repertoires compared across blood and tumor or nodule tissue. Notes on the study in general: Benign nodules were reported to have significantly lower TCR beta diversity than malignant thyroid tumors, in blood and tumor.

The V end lost 7 bases, the J end lost 3 bases, and 10 bases lay between the germline ends. The CDR3 extends over 13 amino acids. The germline gives CDR1 SGHRS, CDR2 YFSETQ. In the authors' workflow: Clinicopathological groups of papillary thyroid cancer showed CDR3 differences that were used to build a distant-metastasis classifier. TCRdb recomputed clones from the PCR reads via MiXCR. The V and J calls, along with clone size, are taken from TCRdb and not from the paper's own processing. The sample records some 29,000 clones, 7.4% being singletons. This clone was seen at least ten times. No antigen is known for it. Each patient came to thyroid surgery without any prior treatment (of any kind).

The chain links TRBV5-1 to TRBJ2-2; D call uncertain. This sequence originates from a female donor with papillary thyroid cancer or a benign thyroid nodule (not recorded which). Some clones in this sample may be carry-over from other donors' samples. Material: blood. The DNA of the CDR3 is TGCGCCAGCCGTACCTATTACACCGGGGAGCTGTTTTTT. Residues: CASRTYYTGELFF.